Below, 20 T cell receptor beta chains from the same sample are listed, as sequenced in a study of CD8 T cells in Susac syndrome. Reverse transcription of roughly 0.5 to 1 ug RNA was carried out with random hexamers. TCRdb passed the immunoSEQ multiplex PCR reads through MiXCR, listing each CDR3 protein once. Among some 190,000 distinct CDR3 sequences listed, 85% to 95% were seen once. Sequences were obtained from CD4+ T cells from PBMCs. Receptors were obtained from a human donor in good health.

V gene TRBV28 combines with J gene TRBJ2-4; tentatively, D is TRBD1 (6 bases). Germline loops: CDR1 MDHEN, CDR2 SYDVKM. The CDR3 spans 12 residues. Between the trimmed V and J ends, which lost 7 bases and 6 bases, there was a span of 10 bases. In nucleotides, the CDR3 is TGTGCCAGCACCGGACAGATAAACATTCAGTACTTC. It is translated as CASTGQINIQYF.

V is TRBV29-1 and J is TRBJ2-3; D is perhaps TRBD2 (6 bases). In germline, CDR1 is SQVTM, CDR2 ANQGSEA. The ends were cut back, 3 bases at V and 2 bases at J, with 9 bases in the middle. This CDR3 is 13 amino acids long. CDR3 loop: CSVEGGYTDTQYF. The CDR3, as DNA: TGCAGCGTTGAGGGGGGATACACAGATACGCAGTATTTT.

The CDR3 here is CAISESGGSYEQYF. The CDR3 region has the DNA TGTGCCATCAGTGAGTCCGGTGGGAGCTACGAGCAGTACTTC. The chain couples TRBV10-3 to TRBJ2-7; D may be TRBD2 (5 bases). The germline V and J ends were trimmed by 0 bases and 3 bases, with 9 bases remaining between them. The CDR3 spans 14 residues. In germline, CDR1 is ENHRY, CDR2 SYGVKD.

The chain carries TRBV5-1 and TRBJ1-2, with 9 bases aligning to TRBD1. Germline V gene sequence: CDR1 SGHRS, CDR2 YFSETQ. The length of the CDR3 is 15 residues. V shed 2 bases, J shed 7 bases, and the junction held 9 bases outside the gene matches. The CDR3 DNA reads TGCGCCAGCAGCTTTGCAGGACAGGGGTCGACTGGCTACACCTTC. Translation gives CASSFAGQGSTGYTF.

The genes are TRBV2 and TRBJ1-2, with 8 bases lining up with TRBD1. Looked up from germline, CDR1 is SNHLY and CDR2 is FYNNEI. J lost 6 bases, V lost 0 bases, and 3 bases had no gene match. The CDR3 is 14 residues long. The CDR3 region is CASSEADRVNGYTF. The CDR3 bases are TGTGCCAGCAGTGAAGCGGACAGGGTAAATGGCTACACCTTC.

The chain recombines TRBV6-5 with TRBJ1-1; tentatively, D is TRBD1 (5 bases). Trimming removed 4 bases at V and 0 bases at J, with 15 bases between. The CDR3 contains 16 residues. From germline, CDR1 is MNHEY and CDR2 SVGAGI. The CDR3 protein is CASSSPAGSVNTEAFF. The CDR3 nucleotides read TGTGCCAGCAGTTCCCCAGCAGGGAGCGTGAACACTGAAGCTTTCTTT.

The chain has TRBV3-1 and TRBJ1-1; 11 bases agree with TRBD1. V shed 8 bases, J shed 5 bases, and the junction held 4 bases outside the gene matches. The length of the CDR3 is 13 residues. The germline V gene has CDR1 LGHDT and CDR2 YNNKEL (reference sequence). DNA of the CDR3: TGTGCCAGCGGACAGGGGGCGGTTACTGAAGCTTTCTTT. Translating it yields CASGQGAVTEAFF.

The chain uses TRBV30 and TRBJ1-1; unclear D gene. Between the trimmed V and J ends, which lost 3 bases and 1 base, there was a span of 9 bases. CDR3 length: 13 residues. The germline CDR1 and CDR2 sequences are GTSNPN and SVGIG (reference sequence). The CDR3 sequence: CAWSKGWNTEAFF. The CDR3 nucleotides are TGTGCCTGGAGCAAAGGGTGGAACACTGAAGCTTTCTTT.

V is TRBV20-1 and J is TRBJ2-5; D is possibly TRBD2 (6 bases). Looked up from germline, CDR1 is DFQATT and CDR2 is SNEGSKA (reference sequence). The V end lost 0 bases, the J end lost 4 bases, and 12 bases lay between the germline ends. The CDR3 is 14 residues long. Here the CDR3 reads CSARDAEGRETQYF. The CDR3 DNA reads TGCAGTGCTAGAGATGCGGAGGGGAGAGAGACCCAGTACTTC.

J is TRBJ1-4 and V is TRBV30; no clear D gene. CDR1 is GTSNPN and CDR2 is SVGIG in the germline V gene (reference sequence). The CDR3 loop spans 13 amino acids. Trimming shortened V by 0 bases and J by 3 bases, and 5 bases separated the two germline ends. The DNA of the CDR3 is TGTGCCTGGAGTGTATCTTCTAATGAAAAACTGTTTTTT. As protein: CAWSVSSNEKLFF.

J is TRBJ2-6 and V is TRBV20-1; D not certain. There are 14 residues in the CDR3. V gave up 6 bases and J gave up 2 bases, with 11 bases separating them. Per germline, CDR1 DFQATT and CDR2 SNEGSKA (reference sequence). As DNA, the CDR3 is TGCAGTGCCGCGGACCGTACTGGGGCCAACGTCCTGACTTTC. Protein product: CSAADRTGANVLTF.

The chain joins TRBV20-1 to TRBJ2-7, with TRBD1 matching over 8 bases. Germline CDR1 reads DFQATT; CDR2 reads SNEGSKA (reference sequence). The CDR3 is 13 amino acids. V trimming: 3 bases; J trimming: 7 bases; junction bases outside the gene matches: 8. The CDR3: CSARSRTGQEQYF. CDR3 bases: TGCAGTGCTAGGTCACGGACAGGGCAAGAGCAGTACTTC.

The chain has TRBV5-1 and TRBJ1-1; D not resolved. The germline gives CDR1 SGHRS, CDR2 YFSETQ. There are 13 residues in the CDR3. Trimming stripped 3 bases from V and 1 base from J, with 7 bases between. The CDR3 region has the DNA TGCGCCAGCAGCTCCCGACCGAACACTGAAGCTTTCTTT. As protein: CASSSRPNTEAFF.

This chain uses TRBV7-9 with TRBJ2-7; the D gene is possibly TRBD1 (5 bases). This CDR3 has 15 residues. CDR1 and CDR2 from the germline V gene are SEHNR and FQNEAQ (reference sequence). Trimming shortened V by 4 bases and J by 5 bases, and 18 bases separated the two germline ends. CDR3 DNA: TGTGCCAGCAGCTCCCCGCAGGGCCTTTGGCACGAGCAGTACTTC. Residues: CASSSPQGLWHEQYF.

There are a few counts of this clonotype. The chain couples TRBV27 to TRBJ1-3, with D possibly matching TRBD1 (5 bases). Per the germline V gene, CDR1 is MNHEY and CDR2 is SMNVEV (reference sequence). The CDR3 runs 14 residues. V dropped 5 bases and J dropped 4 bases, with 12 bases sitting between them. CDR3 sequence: CASSPWDGGNTIYF. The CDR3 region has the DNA TGTGCCAGCAGTCCCTGGGACGGAGGAAACACCATATATTTT.

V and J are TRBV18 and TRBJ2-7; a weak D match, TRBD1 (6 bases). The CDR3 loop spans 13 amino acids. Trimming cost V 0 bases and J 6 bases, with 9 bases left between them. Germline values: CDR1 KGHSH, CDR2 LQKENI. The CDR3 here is CASSPPSRGEQYV. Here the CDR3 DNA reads TGTGCCAGCTCACCACCGAGCAGGGGCGAGCAGTACGTC.

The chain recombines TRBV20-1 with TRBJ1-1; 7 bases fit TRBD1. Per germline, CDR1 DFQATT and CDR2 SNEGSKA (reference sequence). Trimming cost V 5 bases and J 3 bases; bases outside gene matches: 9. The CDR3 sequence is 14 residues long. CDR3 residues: CSAPQGGRYTEAFF. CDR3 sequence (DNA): TGCAGTGCTCCCCAAGGGGGCAGGTACACTGAAGCTTTCTTT.

The CDR3 coding sequence is TGCAGTGCTAGAGTGGCGGGAGGCACAGATACGCAGTATTTT. Translated: CSARVAGGTDTQYF. The rearrangement joins TRBV20-1 to TRBJ2-3, with 7 positions matching TRBD2. Germline CDR1 and CDR2: DFQATT and SNEGSKA (reference sequence). Trimming removed 1 base from V and 1 base from J; junction bases left unmatched: 2. This CDR3 has 14 amino acids.

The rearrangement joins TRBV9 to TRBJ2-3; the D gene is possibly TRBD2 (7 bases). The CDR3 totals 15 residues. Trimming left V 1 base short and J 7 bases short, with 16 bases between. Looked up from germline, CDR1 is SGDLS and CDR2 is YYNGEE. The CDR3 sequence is CASSVIGGPVNTQYF. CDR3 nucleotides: TGTGCCAGCAGCGTAATCGGGGGGCCCGTAAATACGCAGTATTTT.

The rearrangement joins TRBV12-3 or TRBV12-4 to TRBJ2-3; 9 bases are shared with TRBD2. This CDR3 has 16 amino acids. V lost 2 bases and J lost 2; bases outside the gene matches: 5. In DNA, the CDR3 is TGTGCCAGCAGTTTAATAGCGGGGGCCTACACAGATACGCAGTATTTT. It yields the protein CASSLIAGAYTDTQYF.